Sequencing of this T cell receptor beta chain was carried out in a study of T cell repertoires in cytomegalovirus infection. Study-wide results and caveats: People with CMV and the relevant HLA were identified by cumulative public TCR beta family frequency.

This clonotype occurred many times. The antigen is not known. V lost 1 base to trimming and J lost 10 bases, with 14 bases between them. The CDR3 has 15 amino acids. Germline V gives CDR1 SGHTA, CDR2 FQGNSA. TCRdb reanalysed the reads using MiXCR and keeps one entry per CDR3 protein. The repertoire holds about 830,000 distinct CDR3 sequences, with roughly 33% as singletons. The TCR sequence derives from a human donor in good health (CMV status not recorded). Some clones in this sample may be carry-over from other donors' samples. The sequences come from cultured CD8+ T cells from PBMCs, collected from culture after CMV antigen stimulation. The gene calls are TRBV7-2 and TRBJ1-6, with a weak D call TRBD1 (6 bases). The CDR3 coding sequence is TGTGCCAGCAGCTTAGTCCTAGGACAGCAATCACCCCTCCACTTT. Its translation is CASSLVLGQQSPLHF.